These 4 T cell receptor beta chains share one sample of origin, sequenced in a study of blood T cell repertoires in COVID-19 (dated by TCRdb to about 2020). Receptor libraries were prepared by the immunoSEQ multiplex PCR assay. The table comes from immuneACCESS by way of TCRdb, which keeps in-frame sequences with V and J called. Part of the clones is missing from these tables; in studies checked, under half for an unresolved V gene and the rest for unknown reasons. The sample profile shows 150,000 to 200,000 clones; roughly 87% of them were found once. Around 1.2% of the sample is taken by the ten largest. The specimen was PBMCs or T cells enriched from blood (not recorded which). Receptors were obtained from a human donor with acute COVID-19. The donor label of this sample is uncertain.

The rearrangement joins TRBV19 to TRBJ1-5; possibly TRBD1 for D (6 bases). The ends were cut back, 5 bases at V and 6 bases at J, with 11 bases in the middle. CDR3 length: 13 amino acids. Germline V gene lookup returns CDR1 LNHDA and CDR2 SQIVND (reference sequence). CDR3 loop: CASSRGASQPQHF. CDR3 in DNA: TGTGCCAGTAGTCGGGGGGCGAGTCAGCCCCAGCATTTT.

This chain connects TRBV19 to TRBJ2-5, with TRBD2 matching 10 bases. CDR3 size: 15 residues. V was pared by 1 base and J by 5 bases, with 4 bases of the junction left unmatched. Germline values: CDR1 LNHDA, CDR2 SQIVND (reference sequence). The CDR3 DNA is TGTGCCAGTAGTATAGGGCAGCGGGGGGGGGAGACCCAGTACTTC. It is translated as CASSIGQRGGETQYF.

The chain employs TRBV27 and TRBJ2-1; 8 nucleotides align to TRBD2. This CDR3 region has 16 residues. Germline V gene lookup returns CDR1 MNHEY and CDR2 SMNVEV (reference sequence). The J segment lost 5 bases and the V segment lost 4 bases, leaving 10 bases of the junction unmatched. CDR3 protein: CASSSPGLGVNNEQFF. CDR3 bases: TGTGCCAGCAGTTCACCGGGACTAGGGGTAAACAATGAGCAGTTCTTC.

This clone came up a few times. This chain links TRBV2 with TRBJ1-1; D uncertain. Germline CDR1 is SNHLY and CDR2 is FYNNEI. Trimming pared 6 bases from V and 1 base from J, leaving 6 bases between. CDR3 length equals 12 residues. Written as DNA, the CDR3 is TGTGCCAGCAGAGAACAGAACACTGAAGCTTTCTTT. Translated: CASREQNTEAFF. The whole variable domain, remainder taken from reference TRBV2 and TRBJ1-1, is EPEVTQTPSHQVTQMGQEVILRCVPISNHLYFYWYRQILGQKVEFLVSFYNNEISEKSEIFDDQFSVERPDGSNFTLKIRSTKLEDSAMYFCASREQNTEAFFGQGTRLTVV.